Presented here are 5 T cell receptor beta chains from one specimen sequenced in a study of blood T cell repertoires in COVID-19. TCRdb's table, derived via immunoSEQ multiplex PCR, lists solely in-frame clones and lacks some. Among 70,000 to 85,000 clones, more than 85% were seen once, and the ten largest hold roughly 5%. Source material: peripheral blood. The receptors were sampled from a woman between 55 and 75 years old with active COVID-19.

The rearrangement links TRBV18 to TRBJ1-3; 8 nucleotides agree with TRBD1. V was clipped by 1 base and J by 1 base; unmatched bases: 6. This CDR3 comprises 17 residues. Germline CDR1 is KGHSH and CDR2 is LQKENI. The CDR3 DNA follows: TGTGCCAGCTCACCACTTACCGGACAGGGTTCTGGAAACACCATATATTTT. Protein sequence: CASSPLTGQGSGNTIYF.

The V and J genes are TRBV2 and TRBJ1-1, with D uncertain. V lost 9 bases and J 1 base, leaving 15 bases between the germline ends. The CDR3 runs to 14 residues. The V gene's germline CDR1 is SNHLY and CDR2 FYNNEI. CDR3 DNA: TGTGCCAGTACCCGAACGGCGGCGAACACTGAAGCTTTCTTT. Amino acids: CASTRTAANTEAFF.

This clone was counted a single time. The chain carries TRBV11-2 and TRBJ2-1; TRBD2 matches 12 bases. Losses at the gene ends were 4 bases for V and 15 bases for J; bases not matched to a gene: 4. The CDR3 is 12 amino acids. Germline V gene data show CDR1 as SGHAT and CDR2 as FQNNGV. In DNA, the CDR3 is TGTGCCAGCAGCTCTAGACTAGCGGGGGTGTTCTTC. Translation: CASSSRLAGVFF.

This clone was seen a single time. The V call is TRBV28, the J call TRBJ1-3, with D possibly TRBD1 on 6 matching bases. Germline V CDR1 and CDR2: MDHEN, SYDVKM. Trimming cost V 6 bases and J 3 bases, with 15 bases left between them. The CDR3 sequence is 15 residues long. CDR3 protein: CASRLAGAYGNTIYF. Here the CDR3 DNA reads TGTGCCAGCAGGCTAGCGGGGGCGTATGGAAACACCATATATTTT.

CDR3 DNA: TGCGCCAGCTCTCCCTTAGGGGGAGACTATGGCTACACCTTC. Its translation is CASSPLGGDYGYTF. The chain links TRBV5-1 to TRBJ1-2; TRBD1 is a possible D gene (6 bases). The CDR3 covers 14 residues. Per germline, CDR1 SGHRS and CDR2 YFSETQ. Trimming removed 7 bases at V and 3 bases at J, with 16 bases between.